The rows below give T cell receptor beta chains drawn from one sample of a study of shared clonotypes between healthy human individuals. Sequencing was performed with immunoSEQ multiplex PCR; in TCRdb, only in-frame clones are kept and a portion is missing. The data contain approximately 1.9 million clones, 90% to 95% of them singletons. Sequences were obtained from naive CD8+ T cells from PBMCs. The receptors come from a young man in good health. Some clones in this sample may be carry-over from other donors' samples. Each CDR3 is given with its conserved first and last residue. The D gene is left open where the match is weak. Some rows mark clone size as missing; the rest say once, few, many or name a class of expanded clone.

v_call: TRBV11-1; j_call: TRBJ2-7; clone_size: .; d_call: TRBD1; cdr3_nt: TGTGCCAGCAGGAAAACAGGGGACCCAGTTCCCTACGAGCAGTACTTC; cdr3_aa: CASRKTGDPVPYEQYF
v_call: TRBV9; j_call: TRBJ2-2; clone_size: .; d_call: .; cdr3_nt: TGTGCCAGCAGCATCCCTGGCGGGGGCTGGGACACCGGGGAGCTGTTTTTT; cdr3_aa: CASSIPGGGWDTGELFF
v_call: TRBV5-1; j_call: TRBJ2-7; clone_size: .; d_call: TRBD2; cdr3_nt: TGCGCCAGCAGCTTGTCAGAGTGGGGGACGGAGCGGGGCGAGCAGTACTTC; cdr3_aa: CASSLSEWGTERGEQYF
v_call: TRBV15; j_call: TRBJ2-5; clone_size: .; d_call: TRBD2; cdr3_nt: TGTGCCACCAGCGGGAATCCAGGGGGACTAGCGGGATTTCGGGAGACCCAGTACTTC; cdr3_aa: CATSGNPGGLAGFRETQYF
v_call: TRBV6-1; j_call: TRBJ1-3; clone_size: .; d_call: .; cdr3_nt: TGTGCCAGCAGTGAAGGCACAGTCCCTGGAAACACCATATATTTT; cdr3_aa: CASSEGTVPGNTIYF
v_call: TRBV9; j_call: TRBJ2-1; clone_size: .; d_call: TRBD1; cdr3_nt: TGTGCCAGCAGCGGAAGGACAGGGGGCGACTACAATGAGCAGTTCTTC; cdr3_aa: CASSGRTGGDYNEQFF
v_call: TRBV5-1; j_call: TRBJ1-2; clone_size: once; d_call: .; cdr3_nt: TGCGCCAGCAGCTTCGGGCAGTCTAACTATGGCTACACCTTC; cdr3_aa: CASSFGQSNYGYTF
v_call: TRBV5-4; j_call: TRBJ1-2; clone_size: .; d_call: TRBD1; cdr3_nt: TGTGCCAGCAGCAATACAGGGGGCTATGGCTACACCTTC; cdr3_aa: CASSNTGGYGYTF
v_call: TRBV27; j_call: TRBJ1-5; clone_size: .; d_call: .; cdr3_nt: TGTGCCAGCAGTCTTTATACCTCAGGATTGGCCAGCAATCAGCCCCAGCATTTT; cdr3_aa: CASSLYTSGLASNQPQHF
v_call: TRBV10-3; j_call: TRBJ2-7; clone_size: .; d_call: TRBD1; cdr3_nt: TGTGCCATCAGTGAACCGGGACAGGGAGCCGAGCAGTACTTC; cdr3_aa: CAISEPGQGAEQYF
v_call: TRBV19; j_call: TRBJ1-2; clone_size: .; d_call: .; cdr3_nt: TGTGCCAGTACCCCGTCAGGGAACTATGGCTACACCTTC; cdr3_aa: CASTPSGNYGYTF
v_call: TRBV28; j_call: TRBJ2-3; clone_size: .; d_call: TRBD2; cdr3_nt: TGTGCCAGCACCCTCCTTAGCGGGATGCGCCCCCATACGCAGTATTTT; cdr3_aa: CASTLLSGMRPHTQYF
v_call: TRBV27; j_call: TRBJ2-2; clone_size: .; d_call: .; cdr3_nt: TGTGCCAGCAGTTCTGAGACCGGGGAGCTGTTTTTT; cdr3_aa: CASSSETGELFF
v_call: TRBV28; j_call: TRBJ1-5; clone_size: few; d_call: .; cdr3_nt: TGTGCCAGCAGTTTACTGGCAGGGCGCCAGCCCCAGCATTTT; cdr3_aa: CASSLLAGRQPQHF
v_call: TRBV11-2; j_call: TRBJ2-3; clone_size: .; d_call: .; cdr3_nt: TGTGCCAGCAGCTTAGTGGCTCTTACTTACACAGATACGCAGTATTTT; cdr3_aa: CASSLVALTYTDTQYF
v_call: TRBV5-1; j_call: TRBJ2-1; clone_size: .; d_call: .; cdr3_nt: TGCGCCAGCAGAGGAGGCAATGAGCAGTTCTTC; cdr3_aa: CASRGGNEQFF
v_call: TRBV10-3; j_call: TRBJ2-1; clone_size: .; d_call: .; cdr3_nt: TGTGCCATCAGTGACCCCGACAGGAACCGCAACAATGAGCAGTTCTTC; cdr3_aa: CAISDPDRNRNNEQFF
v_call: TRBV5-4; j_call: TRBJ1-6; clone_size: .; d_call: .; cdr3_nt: TGTGCCAGCAGCTACGGACAGTACAATTCACCCCTCCACTTT; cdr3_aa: CASSYGQYNSPLHF
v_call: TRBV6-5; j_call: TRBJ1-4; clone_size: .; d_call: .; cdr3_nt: TGTGCCAGCAGCTGGGACGGCCTGAATGAAAAACTGTTTTTT; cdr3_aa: CASSWDGLNEKLFF
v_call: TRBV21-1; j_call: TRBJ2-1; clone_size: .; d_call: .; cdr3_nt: TGTGCCAGCGCGCAGGGACTTCACGGTAGCTCCTACAATGAGCAGTTCTTC; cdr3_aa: CASAQGLHGSSYNEQFF
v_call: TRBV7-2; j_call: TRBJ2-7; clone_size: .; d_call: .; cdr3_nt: TGTGCCAGCAGCCCATCTTACGAGCAGTACTTC; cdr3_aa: CASSPSYEQYF
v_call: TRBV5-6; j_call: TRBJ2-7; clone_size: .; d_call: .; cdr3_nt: TGTGCCAGCAGCCGGGGCCGATACGAGCAGTACTTC; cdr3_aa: CASSRGRYEQYF
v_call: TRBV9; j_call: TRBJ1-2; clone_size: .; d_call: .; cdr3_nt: TGTGCCAGCAACCCCGGGAGCGGACATGGCTACACCTTC; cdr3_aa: CASNPGSGHGYTF
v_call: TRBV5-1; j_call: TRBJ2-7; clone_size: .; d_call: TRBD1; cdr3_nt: TGCGCCAGCAGCTTGGTCTCTTCCGGGACAGGGCTCCTCTACGAGCAGTACTTC; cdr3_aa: CASSLVSSGTGLLYEQYF
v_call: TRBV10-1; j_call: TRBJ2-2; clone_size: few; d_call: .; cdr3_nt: TGCGCCAGCAGTGAGGTCCGGGCAAGCGGGGAGCTGTTTTTT; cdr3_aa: CASSEVRASGELFF
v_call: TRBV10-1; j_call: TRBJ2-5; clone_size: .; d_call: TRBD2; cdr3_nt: TGCGCCAGCAGTGAATCTCTAGCGGGAGGAGAGACCCAGTACTTC; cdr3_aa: CASSESLAGGETQYF
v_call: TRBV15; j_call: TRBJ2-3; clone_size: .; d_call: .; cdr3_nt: TGTGCCACCAGCAGCGGCAGCCTTTCGGGGAACACAGATACGCAGTATTTT; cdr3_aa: CATSSGSLSGNTDTQYF
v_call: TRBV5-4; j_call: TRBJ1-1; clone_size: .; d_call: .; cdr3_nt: TGTGCCAGCAGCTTGGGGGTAGGGAGCACTGAAGCTTTCTTT; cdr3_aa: CASSLGVGSTEAFF
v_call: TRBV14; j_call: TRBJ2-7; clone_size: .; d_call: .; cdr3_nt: TGTGCCAGCAGCCAAGATCTGGACCGTCGGGACGCCTTATCCTACGAGCAGTACTTC; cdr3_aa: CASSQDLDRRDALSYEQYF
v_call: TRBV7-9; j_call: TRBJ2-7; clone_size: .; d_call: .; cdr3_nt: TGTGCCAGCCGAGTGGCAGGGAACGACGAGCAGTACTTC; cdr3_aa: CASRVAGNDEQYF
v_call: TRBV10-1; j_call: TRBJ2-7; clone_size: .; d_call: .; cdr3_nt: TGCGCCAGCAGTGAGAACAGGGACTACGAGCAGTACTTC; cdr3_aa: CASSENRDYEQYF
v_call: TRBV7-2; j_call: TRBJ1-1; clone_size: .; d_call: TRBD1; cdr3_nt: TGTGCCAGCAGCTTAGAATGGTTTCAGGGGGCCGGCACTGAAGCTTTCTTT; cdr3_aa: CASSLEWFQGAGTEAFF
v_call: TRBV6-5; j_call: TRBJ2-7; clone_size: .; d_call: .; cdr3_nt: TGTGCCAGCAGTCGACTGAAACCAAGCTACGAGCAGTACTTC; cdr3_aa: CASSRLKPSYEQYF
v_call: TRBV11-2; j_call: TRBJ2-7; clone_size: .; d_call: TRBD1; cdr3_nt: TGTGCCAGCAGCCGACGGACAGGCTCCTACGAGCAGTACTTC; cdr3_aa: CASSRRTGSYEQYF
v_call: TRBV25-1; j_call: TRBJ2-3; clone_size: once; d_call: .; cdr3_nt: TGTGCCACCCGAACCCCAGATACGCAGTATTTT; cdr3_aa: CATRTPDTQYF
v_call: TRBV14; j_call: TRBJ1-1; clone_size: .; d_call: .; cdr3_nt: TGTGCCAGCAGCCAAGACGGGGGCAGGAACACTGAAGCTTTCTTT; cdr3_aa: CASSQDGGRNTEAFF
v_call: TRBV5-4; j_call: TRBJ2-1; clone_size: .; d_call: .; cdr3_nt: TGTGCCAGCAGCGAGGCCCGGGGGAGTCCCGGCGCCGAGCAGTTCTTC; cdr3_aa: CASSEARGSPGAEQFF
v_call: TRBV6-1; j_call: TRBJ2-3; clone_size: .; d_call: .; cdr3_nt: TGTGCCAGCAGCGACCCGGGGAGCACAGATACGCAGTATTTT; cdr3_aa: CASSDPGSTDTQYF
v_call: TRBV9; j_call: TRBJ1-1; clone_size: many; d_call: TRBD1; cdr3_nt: TGTGCCAGCAGCGTTGGAGGGGGCGTCCCTTTCTTT; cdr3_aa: CASSVGGGVPFF
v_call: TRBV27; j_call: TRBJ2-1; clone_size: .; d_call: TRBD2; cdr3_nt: TGTGCCAGCAGTTTCTTACTAGCGGGAGGTAACGAGCAGTTCTTC; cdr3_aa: CASSFLLAGGNEQFF
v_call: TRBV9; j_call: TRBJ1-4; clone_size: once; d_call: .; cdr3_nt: TGTGCCAGCAGCGTAGTGGGGACGGATGAAAAACTGTTTTTT; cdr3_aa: CASSVVGTDEKLFF
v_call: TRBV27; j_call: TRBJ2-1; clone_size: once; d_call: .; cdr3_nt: TGTGCCAGCAGGCCAGACAGGCGGCCGCGGCTTGAGCAGTTCTTC; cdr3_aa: CASRPDRRPRLEQFF
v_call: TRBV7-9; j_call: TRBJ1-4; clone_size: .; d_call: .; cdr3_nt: TGTGCCAGCAGCTTAGATCCAGGACCTAATGAAAAACTGTTTTTT; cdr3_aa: CASSLDPGPNEKLFF
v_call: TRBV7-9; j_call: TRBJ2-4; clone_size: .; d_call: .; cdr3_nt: TGTGCCAGCAGCTTAGCACTAGCAGGAGCCAAAAACATTCAGTACTTC; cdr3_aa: CASSLALAGAKNIQYF
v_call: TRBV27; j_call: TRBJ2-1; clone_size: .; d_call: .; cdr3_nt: TGTGCCAGCAGTCTCTTGGGGGTACGAGACTCCTACAATGAGCAGTTCTTC; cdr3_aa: CASSLLGVRDSYNEQFF
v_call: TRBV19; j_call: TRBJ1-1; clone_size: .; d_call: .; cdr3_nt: TGTGCCAGTAGTACCGAATACACTGAAGCTTTCTTT; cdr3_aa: CASSTEYTEAFF
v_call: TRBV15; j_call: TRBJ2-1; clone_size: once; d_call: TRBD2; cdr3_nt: TGTGCCACCAGCACTCCGACTAGCACCGATGAGCAGTTCTTC; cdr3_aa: CATSTPTSTDEQFF
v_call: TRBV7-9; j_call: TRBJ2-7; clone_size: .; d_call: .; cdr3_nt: TGTGCCAGCAGCTTAGTTGGATCGAACTACGAGCAGTACTTC; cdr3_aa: CASSLVGSNYEQYF
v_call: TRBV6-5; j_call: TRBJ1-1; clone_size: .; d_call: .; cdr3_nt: TGTGCCAGCAGTCAAACAGTGAACACTGAAGCTTTCTTT; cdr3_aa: CASSQTVNTEAFF
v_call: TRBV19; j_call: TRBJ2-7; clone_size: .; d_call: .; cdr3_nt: TGTGCCAGTAGCCGAGCCGGCGAGCAGTACTTC; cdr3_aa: CASSRAGEQYF
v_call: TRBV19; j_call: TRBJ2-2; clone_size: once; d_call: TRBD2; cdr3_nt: TGTGCCAGTAGTCCCCAAGCGGGAGCGAACACCGGGGAGCTGTTTTTT; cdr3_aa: CASSPQAGANTGELFF
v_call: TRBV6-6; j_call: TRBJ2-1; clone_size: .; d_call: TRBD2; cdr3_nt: TGTGCCAGCAGCCTCGGGACTATCCTCTACAATGAGCAGTTCTTC; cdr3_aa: CASSLGTILYNEQFF
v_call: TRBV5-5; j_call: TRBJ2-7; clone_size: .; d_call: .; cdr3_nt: TGTGCCAGCAGCACGGGACGGGCAACCTACGAGCAGTACTTC; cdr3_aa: CASSTGRATYEQYF
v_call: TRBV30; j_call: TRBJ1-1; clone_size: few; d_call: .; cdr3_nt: TGTGCCTGGAGCCATCTACCCGCTTTCTTT; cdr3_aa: CAWSHLPAFF
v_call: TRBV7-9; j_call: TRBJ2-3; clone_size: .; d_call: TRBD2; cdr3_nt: TGTGCCAGCAGCGAGCGGGAGGCCCCTAACACAGATACGCAGTATTTT; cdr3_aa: CASSEREAPNTDTQYF
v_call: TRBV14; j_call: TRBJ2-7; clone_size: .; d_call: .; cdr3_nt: TGTGCCAGCAGCCAAGCGCGTCGGTTGGGCTACGAGCAGTACTTC; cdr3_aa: CASSQARRLGYEQYF
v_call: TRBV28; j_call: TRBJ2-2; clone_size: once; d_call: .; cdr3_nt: TGTGCCAGCAGTTCAAATGGACCTCATCGCACCGGGGAGCTGTTTTTT; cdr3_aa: CASSSNGPHRTGELFF
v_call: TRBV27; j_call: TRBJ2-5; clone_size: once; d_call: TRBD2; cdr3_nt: TGTGCCAGCGGGGGGGGGCTAGCGGGAGTCTTGGAGACCCAGTACTTC; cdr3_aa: CASGGGLAGVLETQYF